This TCR beta chain was found in a study of T-cell reconstitution after alpha-beta-depleted transplantation in children. This sample's TCRbeta library carried unique molecular identifier barcodes. TCRdb itself ran the PCR reads through MiXCR, one entry per CDR3 protein. Altogether approximately 430,000 distinct CDR3 sequences are present, 15% to 20% being singletons, with the ten largest covering less than 30%. The CDR3 loop spans 15 amino acids. V was pared by 5 bases and J by 5 bases, with 9 bases of the junction left unmatched. Germline V lookup: CDR1 MNHEY, CDR2 SVGEGT. Study findings and constraints: One year post-transplant, T-cell counts and diversity were largely derived from T cells produced anew. At day 60, the high TCRbeta diversity found in some patients originated from recipient T cells and thymic progenitors that had survived. Approximately two months post-transplant, alpha-beta T cells reportedly originated from several hundred expanded graft clones.

Details on this clonotype: The antigen is not known.

The chain employs TRBV6-2 or TRBV6-3 and TRBJ2-7; 10 positions match TRBD1. This clonotype was sampled from a boy in the first two years of life who had a stem cell transplant for Wiskott-Aldrich syndrome, so the T cells may come from the graft donor. Sequenced here: PBMCs, mostly from graft donor cells, sampled 360 days after TCRalphabeta/CD19-depleted stem cell transplant. The chain's CDR3 is CASSQGGTGANEQYF. CDR3 sequence (DNA): TGTGCCAGCAGTCAAGGTGGGACAGGGGCCAACGAGCAGTACTTC.